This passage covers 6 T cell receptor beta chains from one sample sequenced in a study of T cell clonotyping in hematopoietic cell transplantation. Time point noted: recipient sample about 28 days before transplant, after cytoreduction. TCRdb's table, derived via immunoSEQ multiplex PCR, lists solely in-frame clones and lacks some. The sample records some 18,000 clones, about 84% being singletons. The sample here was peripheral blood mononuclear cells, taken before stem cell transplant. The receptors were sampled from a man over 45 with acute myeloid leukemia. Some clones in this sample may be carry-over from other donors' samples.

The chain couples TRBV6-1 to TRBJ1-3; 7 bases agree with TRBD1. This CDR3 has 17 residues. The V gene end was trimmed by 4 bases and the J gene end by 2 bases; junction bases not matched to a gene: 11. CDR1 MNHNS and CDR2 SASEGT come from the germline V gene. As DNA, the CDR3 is TGTGCCAGCAGTGCCTGGAAGACAGGGTTGCCTGGAAACACCATATATTTT. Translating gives CASSAWKTGLPGNTIYF.

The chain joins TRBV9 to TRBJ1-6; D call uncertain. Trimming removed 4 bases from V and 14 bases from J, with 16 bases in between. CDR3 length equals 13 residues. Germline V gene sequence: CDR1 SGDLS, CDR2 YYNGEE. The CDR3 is CASSSLGGRALHF. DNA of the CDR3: TGTGCCAGCAGCTCCCTGGGCGGTAGGGCCCTCCACTTT. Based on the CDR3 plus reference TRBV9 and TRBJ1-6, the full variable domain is DSGVTQTPKHLITATGQRVTLRCSPRSGDLSVYWYQQSLDQGLQFLIQYYNGEERAKGNILERFSAQQFPDLHSELNLSSLELGDSALYFCASSSLGGRALHFGNGTRLTVT.

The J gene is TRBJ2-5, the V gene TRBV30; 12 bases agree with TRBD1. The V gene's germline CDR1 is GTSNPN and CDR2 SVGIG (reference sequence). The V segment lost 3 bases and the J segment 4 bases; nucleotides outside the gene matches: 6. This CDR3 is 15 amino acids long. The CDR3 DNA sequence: TGTGCCTGGAGCCAGGGACAGGGGGCAGGAGAGACCCAGTACTTC. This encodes CAWSQGQGAGETQYF. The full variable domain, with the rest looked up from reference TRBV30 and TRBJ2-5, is SQTIHQWPATLVQPVGSPLSLECTVEGTSNPNLYWYRQAAGRGLQLLFYSVGIGQISSEVPQNLSASRPQDRQFILSSKKLLLSDSGFYLCAWSQGQGAGETQYFGPGTRLLVL.

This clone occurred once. The CDR3 bases are TGTGCCACCTCGTCGGGGGGGATCTACGAGCAGTACTTC. Amino acids: CATSSGGIYEQYF. V and J are TRBV15 and TRBJ2-7; 8 bases align to TRBD2. V was pared by 8 bases and J by 3 bases, with 6 bases of the junction left unmatched. The CDR3 consists of 13 residues. Germline V gene sequence: CDR1 LNHNV, CDR2 YYDKDF (reference sequence).

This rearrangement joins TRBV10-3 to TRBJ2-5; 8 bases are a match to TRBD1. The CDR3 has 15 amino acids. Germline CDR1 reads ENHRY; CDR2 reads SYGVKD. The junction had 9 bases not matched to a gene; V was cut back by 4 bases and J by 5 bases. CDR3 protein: CAISVLSGGEETQYF. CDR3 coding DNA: TGTGCCATCAGTGTTTTATCAGGGGGCGAGGAGACCCAGTACTTC.

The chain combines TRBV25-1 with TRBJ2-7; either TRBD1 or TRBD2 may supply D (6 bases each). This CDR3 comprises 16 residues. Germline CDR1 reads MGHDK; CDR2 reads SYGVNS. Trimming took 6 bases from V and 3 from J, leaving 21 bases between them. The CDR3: CASSPTAIGGYYEQYF. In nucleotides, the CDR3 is TGTGCCAGCAGCCCAACTGCGATCGGGGGCTACTACGAGCAGTACTTC.